The 26 T cell receptor beta chains below come from one sample, sequenced in a study of T-cell memory formation after mild COVID-19. TCRdb passed the 5' RACE reads through MiXCR, listing each CDR3 protein once. Found here are 280,000 or so distinct CDR3 sequences, 7.5% to 9.5% of them singletons; the top ten hold approximately 23%. Material for sequencing was PBMCs or a T cell subset sorted from them (not recorded which). These receptors were obtained from a man younger than 35 who had mild COVID-19 (a few samples of this study predate the infection). Cell type and time point are not known.

In this sample, this clonotype turned up a few times. The V and J genes are TRBV7-2 and TRBJ2-5; TRBD2 might be the D (5 bases). Germline loops: CDR1 SGHTA, CDR2 FQGNSA. Trimming left V 5 bases short and J 4 bases short, with 20 bases between. The CDR3 has 16 residues. CDR3 DNA: TGTGCCAGCAGCCGAGGACTGCCCCCCCGGGGAGAGACCCAGTACTTC. Its protein is CASSRGLPPRGETQYF.

This clonotype has a handful of counts. DNA of the CDR3: TGTGCCAGCAGCATACCACTAGCGGGCACCGGGGAGCTGTTTTTT. It translates to CASSIPLAGTGELFF. The chain recombines TRBV7-3 with TRBJ2-2; 9 bases fit TRBD2. From germline, CDR1 is SGHTA and CDR2 FQGTGA. V lost 5 bases and J lost 4; bases outside the gene matches: 5. There are 15 residues in the CDR3.

Many counts were recorded for this clonotype. The chain uses TRBV4-1 and TRBJ1-5; the match to TRBD1 covers 8 bases. Germline-derived CDR1 and CDR2 are MGHRA and YSYEKL. The CDR3 is made up of 18 amino acids. The V segment lost 4 bases and the J segment 2 bases; nucleotides outside the gene matches: 13. The DNA of the CDR3 is TGCGCCAGCAGCCGACAGGGGTTAGCAGGGGTGGGCAATCAGCCCCAGCATTTT. This gives the protein CASSRQGLAGVGNQPQHF.

This clonotype was found many times. This sequence joins TRBV27 and TRBJ1-1; no clear D gene. The CDR3 has 13 amino acids. V lost 7 bases to trimming and J lost 0 bases, with 9 bases between them. Germline CDR1 and CDR2: MNHEY and SMNVEV (reference sequence). The CDR3 is CASMVSMNTEAFF. As DNA, the CDR3 is TGTGCCAGCATGGTCTCAATGAACACTGAAGCTTTCTTT.

This clonotype was seen repeatedly, ten times or more. The chain combines TRBV7-2 with TRBJ2-3, with D possibly matching TRBD2 (7 bases). This CDR3 has 19 amino acids. V dropped 5 bases and J dropped 3 bases, with 27 bases sitting between them. Germline loops: CDR1 SGHTA, CDR2 FQGNSA. CDR3 coding DNA: TGTGCCAGCAGCCGAGAGGGGAGGGGGGGCACCCCAGCGACAGATACGCAGTATTTT. It codes for CASSREGRGGTPATDTQYF. The variable domain in full, with the rest retrieved from reference TRBV7-2 and TRBJ2-3, is GAGVSQSPSNKVTEKGKDVELRCDPISGHTALYWYRQSLGQGLEFLIYFQGNSAPDKSGLPSDRFSAERTGGSVSTLTIQRTQQEDSAVYLCASSREGRGGTPATDTQYFGPGTRLTVL.

The rearrangement links TRBV20-1 to TRBJ1-2, with 8 bases that match TRBD1. The CDR3 is 13 residues long. V shed 3 bases, J shed 4 bases, and the junction held 4 bases outside the gene matches. The germline gives CDR1 DFQATT, CDR2 SNEGSKA (reference sequence). The CDR3 DNA sequence: TGCAGTGCTAGGTCGACAGGGGTCTATGGCTACACCTTC. Translating gives CSARSTGVYGYTF.

The table lists this clonotype with a few counts. The V call is TRBV4-3, the J call TRBJ2-1; 16 bases map to TRBD2. The CDR3 sequence is 17 residues long. Looked up from germline, CDR1 is LGHNA and CDR2 is YSLEER. With 3 bases clipped from V and 8 bases from J, the junction kept 7 bases outside the gene matches. The CDR3 region is CASSQAGTSGGEDEQFF. CDR3 coding DNA: TGCGCCAGCAGCCAGGCTGGGACTAGCGGGGGGGAGGATGAGCAGTTCTTC.

This rearrangement joins TRBV5-1 to TRBJ2-7, with TRBD2 as a possible D gene (6 bases). The V gene lost 4 bases and the J gene lost 2 bases, with 13 bases spanning the gap. CDR1 is SGHRS, CDR2 YFSETQ, per germline. The CDR3 sequence is 14 residues long. Here the CDR3 DNA reads TGCGCCAGCAGCGCAACCGGGGAGGCCTACGAGCAGTACGTC. Encoded protein: CASSATGEAYEQYV.

This clonotype has ten or more counts. This sequence joins TRBV15 and TRBJ1-1; maybe TRBD1 (6 bases). The CDR3 loop spans 15 amino acids. The V gene's germline CDR1 is LNHNV and CDR2 YYDKDF (reference sequence). V dropped 1 base and J dropped 0 bases, with 9 bases sitting between them. This chain's CDR3 is CATSRAQGMNTEAFF. CDR3 nucleotide sequence: TGTGCCACCAGCAGAGCGCAGGGGATGAACACTGAAGCTTTCTTT.

This clonotype was counted ten times or more. The chain joins TRBV30 to TRBJ2-3; D gene ambiguous. Germline-derived CDR1 and CDR2 are GTSNPN and SVGIG (reference sequence). The V gene lost 4 bases and the J gene lost 5 bases, with 10 bases spanning the gap. The CDR3 contains 12 residues. CDR3 coding DNA: TGTGCCTGGATAGCAGTGAAAGATACGCAGTATTTT. Translated, it gives CAWIAVKDTQYF. The variable domain in full, completed from reference TRBV30 and TRBJ2-3, reads SQTIHQWPATLVQPVGSPLSLECTVEGTSNPNLYWYRQAAGRGLQLLFYSVGIGQISSEVPQNLSASRPQDRQFILSSKKLLLSDSGFYLCAWIAVKDTQYFGPGTRLTVL.

This clonotype was counted a few times. V is TRBV10-3 and J is TRBJ1-5; TRBD1 matches 11 bases. The V gene's germline CDR1 is ENHRY and CDR2 SYGVKD. The V gene end was trimmed by 0 bases and the J gene end by 6 bases; junction bases not matched to a gene: 1. The CDR3 sequence is 15 residues long. CDR3 amino acids: CAISESDRGPQPQHF. In nucleotides, the CDR3 is TGTGCCATCAGTGAGTCGGACAGGGGGCCTCAGCCCCAGCATTTT.

The V gene is TRBV6-2 or TRBV6-3, the J gene TRBJ2-3; D is unclear. Trimming stripped 4 bases from V and 6 bases from J, with 5 bases between. Germline V lookup: CDR1 MNHEY, CDR2 SVGEGT. The CDR3 spans 11 residues. The CDR3 loop is CASSWPDTQYF. In nucleotides, the CDR3 is TGTGCCAGCAGTTGGCCGGATACGCAGTATTTT.

The sample holds a few counts of this clonotype. CDR3: CASSLEPLSYNEQFF. The CDR3 bases are TGTGCCAGCAGTCTCGAACCTCTATCCTACAATGAGCAGTTCTTC. The chain has TRBV12-3 or TRBV12-4 and TRBJ2-1; D unclear. V was cut by 5 bases and J by 1 base, with 12 bases left in between. CDR3 size: 15 residues.

V gene TRBV6-6 combines with J gene TRBJ2-7, with D possibly matching TRBD2 (6 bases). CDR3 length: 13 residues. Germline V gene lookup returns CDR1 MNHNY and CDR2 SVGAGI (reference sequence). V was shortened by 0 bases and J by 7 bases, with 10 bases between the two germline ends. CDR3 loop: CASSYSDAGEQYV. The CDR3 DNA sequence: TGTGCCAGCAGTTACTCGGATGCGGGGGAGCAGTACGTC.

This clonotype was picked up a small number of times. V is TRBV7-9 and J is TRBJ2-7, with a possible D match to TRBD2 (7 bases). This CDR3 has 13 residues. The germline gives CDR1 SEHNR, CDR2 FQNEAQ (reference sequence). With 4 bases removed from V and 6 bases from J, the gap between germline ends came to 13 bases. The CDR3 sequence: CASSSTSRGEQYF. The CDR3 bases are TGTGCCAGCAGCTCGACTAGCAGGGGCGAGCAGTACTTC.

This clonotype has a handful of counts. The chain uses TRBV6-5 and TRBJ2-5; D uncertain. The CDR3 totals 13 residues. Trimming removed 2 bases at V and 7 bases at J, with 11 bases between. CDR1 MNHEY and CDR2 SVGAGI come from the germline V gene. CDR3 coding DNA: TGTGCCAGCAGTTACAGGGCCAGTGGGACCCAGTACTTC. Amino acids: CASSYRASGTQYF.

This clonotype was detected a few times. V and J are TRBV4-1 and TRBJ2-2; D uncertain. Germline CDR1 MGHRA, CDR2 YSYEKL. The V and J ends lost 8 bases and 4 bases respectively, with 23 bases between them. The CDR3 totals 17 residues. This CDR3 is CASGNGLIRSSTGELFF. The CDR3 DNA reads as TGCGCCAGCGGAAACGGCCTCATTAGATCGAGCACCGGGGAGCTGTTTTTT.

The V call is TRBV28, the J call TRBJ2-7, with 11 bases lining up with TRBD1. The CDR3 runs to 13 residues. Germline assignment: CDR1 MDHEN and CDR2 SYDVKM. V shed 8 bases and J 7 bases; nucleotides not matched to a gene: 7. CDR3 DNA: TGTGCCAGCGCTCTGGACAGGGGGCGTGAGCAGTACGTC. Translated, it gives CASALDRGREQYV.

This clonotype has more than one count but fewer than ten. The J gene is TRBJ2-1, the V gene TRBV4-2; D call uncertain. The V gene lost 7 bases and the J gene lost 3 bases, with 7 bases spanning the gap. The CDR3 has 12 amino acids. Germline V gene data show CDR1 as LGHNA and CDR2 as YNFKEQ. CDR3 region: CASMGNYNEQFF. The CDR3 bases are TGTGCCAGCATGGGCAACTACAATGAGCAGTTCTTC.

The chain uses TRBV3-1 and TRBJ2-3, with a possible D match to TRBD1 (6 bases). Trimming took off 4 bases at V and 0 bases at J, with 11 bases between the two ends. The CDR3 is made up of 15 amino acids. Germline V CDR1 and CDR2: LGHDT, YNNKEL (reference sequence). This chain's CDR3 is CASSLQGHSTDTQYF. In nucleotides, the CDR3 is TGTGCCAGCAGCCTACAGGGCCATAGCACAGATACGCAGTATTTT.

This clonotype was detected ten times or more. This rearrangement joins TRBV5-1 to TRBJ2-2; no reliable D call. The CDR3 is made up of 12 amino acids. Trimming pared 0 bases from V and 6 bases from J, leaving 3 bases between. Germline V CDR1 and CDR2: SGHRS, YFSETQ. CDR3 DNA: TGCGCCAGCAGCTTGGTCGCCGGGGAGCTGTTTTTT. Amino acid sequence: CASSLVAGELFF.

The sample holds a few counts of this clonotype. The rearrangement joins TRBV7-2 to TRBJ2-2; 9 bases line up with TRBD1. The CDR3 spans 16 residues. The J segment lost 8 bases and the V segment lost 5 bases, leaving 12 bases of the junction unmatched. CDR1 SGHTA and CDR2 FQGNSA come from the germline V gene. CDR3 sequence: CASSPRDRAPSGELFF. The DNA of the CDR3 is TGTGCCAGCAGCCCCCGGGACAGGGCTCCCTCTGGGGAGCTGTTTTTT.

This clonotype was found many times. The rearrangement links TRBV4-1 to TRBJ2-4, with D perhaps TRBD2 (5 bases). Looked up from germline, CDR1 is MGHRA and CDR2 is YSYEKL. This CDR3 spans 14 amino acids. The germline V and J ends were trimmed by 2 bases and 8 bases, with 13 bases remaining between them. In DNA form, the CDR3 reads TGCGCCAGCAGCCAACCAGGCGGGCAGTACATTCAGTACTTC. Residues: CASSQPGGQYIQYF.

This clonotype has only a few counts. The chain joins TRBV20-1 to TRBJ2-5, with unresolved D. The CDR3 loop spans 11 amino acids. The germline V and J ends were trimmed by 6 bases and 1 base, with 6 bases remaining between them. The germline gives CDR1 DFQATT, CDR2 SNEGSKA (reference sequence). CDR3 in DNA: TGCAGTGCCATACCCCAAGAGACCCAGTACTTC. It is translated as CSAIPQETQYF.

The table lists this clonotype with a few counts. This sequence joins TRBV7-8 and TRBJ2-5; D is tentatively TRBD1 or TRBD2 (5 bases each). This CDR3 has 15 amino acids. V lost 5 bases to trimming and J lost 7 bases, with 20 bases between them. The germline V gene encodes CDR1 SGHVS and CDR2 FQNEAQ. The CDR3 region is CASSITLGAAGTQYF. The CDR3 DNA follows: TGTGCCAGCAGCATAACCTTAGGGGCCGCGGGGACCCAGTACTTC.

This clonotype has just a few counts. The CDR3 DNA follows: TGTGCCAGCAGCCAAGTTTCTAATGAAAAACTGTTTTTT. This gives the protein CASSQVSNEKLFF. The chain is built from TRBV4-2 and TRBJ1-4; D unresolved. The V gene lost 1 base and the J gene lost 3 bases, with 3 bases spanning the gap. Germline CDR1 is LGHNA and CDR2 is YNFKEQ. The CDR3 loop spans 13 amino acids.